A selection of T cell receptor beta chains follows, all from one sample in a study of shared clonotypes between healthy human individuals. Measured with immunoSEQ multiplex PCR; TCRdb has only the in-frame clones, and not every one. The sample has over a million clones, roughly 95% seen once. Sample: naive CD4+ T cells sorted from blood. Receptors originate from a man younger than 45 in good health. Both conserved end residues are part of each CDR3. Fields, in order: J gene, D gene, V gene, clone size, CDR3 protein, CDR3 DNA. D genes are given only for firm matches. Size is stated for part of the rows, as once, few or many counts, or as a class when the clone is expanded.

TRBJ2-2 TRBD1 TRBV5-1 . CASSYIPPSTGDTGELFF TGCGCCAGCAGCTACATTCCCCCTAGTACAGGGGACACCGGGGAGCTGTTTTTT
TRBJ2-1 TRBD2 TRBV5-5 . CASSLGTSGWGEQFF TGTGCCAGCAGTTTAGGGACTAGCGGTTGGGGTGAGCAGTTCTTC
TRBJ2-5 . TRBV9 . CASSVEAGRQETQYF TGTGCCAGCAGCGTAGAGGCGGGCCGCCAAGAGACCCAGTACTTC
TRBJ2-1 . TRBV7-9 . CASSLAGRVGNEQFF TGTGCCAGCAGCTTAGCGGGCAGGGTGGGCAATGAGCAGTTCTTC
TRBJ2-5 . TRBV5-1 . CASSLSTVFRETQYF TGCGCCAGCAGCTTAAGTACAGTGTTTCGGGAGACCCAGTACTTC
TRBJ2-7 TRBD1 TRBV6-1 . CASSEFGDRGSYEQYF TGTGCCAGCAGTGAATTTGGGGACAGGGGGTCTTACGAGCAGTACTTC
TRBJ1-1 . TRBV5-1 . CASSLRGDGMNTEAFF TGCGCCAGCAGCTTACGAGGGGACGGGATGAACACTGAAGCTTTCTTT
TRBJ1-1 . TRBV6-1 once CASRDNGNTEAFF TGTGCCAGCAGGGACAACGGAAACACTGAAGCTTTCTTT
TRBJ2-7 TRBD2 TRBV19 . CASSIRSGGAYEQYF TGTGCCAGTAGTATACGTAGCGGGGGAGCCTACGAGCAGTACTTC
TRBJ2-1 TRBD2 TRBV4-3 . CASSRSGMAYNEQFF TGCGCCAGCAGCAGGAGCGGGATGGCCTACAATGAGCAGTTCTTC
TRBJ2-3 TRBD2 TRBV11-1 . CASSPGLPCTDTQYF TGTGCCAGCAGCCCGGGACTACCCTGCACAGATACGCAGTATTTT
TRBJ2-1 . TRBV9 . CASSVTTSYNEQFF TGTGCCAGCAGCGTAACAACCTCCTACAATGAGCAGTTCTTC
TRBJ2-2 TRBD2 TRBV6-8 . CASSPLAPGRANTGELFF TGTGCCAGCAGCCCCCTCGCCCCAGGGAGGGCGAACACCGGGGAGCTGTTTTTT
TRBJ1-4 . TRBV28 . CASSSPGGSGEKLFF TGTGCCAGCAGTTCTCCAGGTGGCTCAGGTGAAAAACTGTTTTTT
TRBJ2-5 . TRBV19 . CASSRKETQYF TGTGCCAGTAGTAGGAAAGAGACCCAGTACTTC
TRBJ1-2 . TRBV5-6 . CASSFGHYYGYTF TGTGCCAGCAGCTTCGGACATTACTATGGCTACACCTTC
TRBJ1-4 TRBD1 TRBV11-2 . CASSSRGAEKLFF TGTGCCAGCAGCTCCAGGGGGGCCGAAAAACTGTTTTTT
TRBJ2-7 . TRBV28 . CASTQNPSYEQYF TGTGCCAGCACTCAGAATCCGTCCTACGAGCAGTACTTC
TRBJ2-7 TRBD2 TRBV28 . CASSPGLAGGNYEQYF TGTGCCAGTTCACCGGGACTAGCGGGAGGGAACTACGAGCAGTACTTC
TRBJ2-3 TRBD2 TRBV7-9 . CASSPLAGNTDTQYF TGTGCCAGCAGCCCCTTAGCGGGTAACACAGATACGCAGTATTTT
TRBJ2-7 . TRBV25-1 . CASSVTSGAYEQYF TGTGCCAGCAGTGTTACCAGCGGTGCCTACGAGCAGTACTTC
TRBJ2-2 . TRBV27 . CASSLRPANTGELFF TGTGCCAGCAGTTTAAGGCCGGCGAACACCGGGGAGCTGTTTTTT
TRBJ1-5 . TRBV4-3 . CASSQAVPGPQHF TGCGCCAGCAGCCAAGCCGTCCCGGGGCCCCAGCATTTT
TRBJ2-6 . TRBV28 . CASSLFWNSGANVLTF TGTGCCAGCAGTTTATTCTGGAACTCTGGGGCCAACGTCCTGACTTTC
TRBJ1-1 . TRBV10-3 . CAISEGLRAEAFF TGTGCCATCAGTGAAGGGTTGAGAGCTGAAGCTTTCTTT
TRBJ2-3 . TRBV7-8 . CASSLGIIRLAITDTQYF TGTGCCAGCAGCTTAGGCATTATTAGGCTAGCGATAACAGATACGCAGTATTTT